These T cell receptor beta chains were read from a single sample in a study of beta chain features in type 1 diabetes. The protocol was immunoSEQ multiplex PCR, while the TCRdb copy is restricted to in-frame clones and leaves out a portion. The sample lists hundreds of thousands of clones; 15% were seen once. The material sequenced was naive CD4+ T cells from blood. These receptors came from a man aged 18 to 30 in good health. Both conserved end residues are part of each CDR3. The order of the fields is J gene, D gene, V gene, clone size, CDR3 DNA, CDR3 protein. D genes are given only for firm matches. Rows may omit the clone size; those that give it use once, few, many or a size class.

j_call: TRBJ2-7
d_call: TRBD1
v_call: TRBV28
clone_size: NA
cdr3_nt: TGTGCCAGCAGTTCCTCCGGGACAGGGGGCTACGAGCAGTACTTC
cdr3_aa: CASSSSGTGGYEQYF

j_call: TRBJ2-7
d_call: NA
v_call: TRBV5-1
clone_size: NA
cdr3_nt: TGCGCCAGCAGCCCCCCTTCAGGGAACTCCTACGAGCAGTACTTC
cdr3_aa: CASSPPSGNSYEQYF

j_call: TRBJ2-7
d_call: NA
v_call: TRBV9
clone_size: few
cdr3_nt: TGTGCCAGCAGCCGGGGACCGGACCGCTCCTACGAGCAGTACTTC
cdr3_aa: CASSRGPDRSYEQYF

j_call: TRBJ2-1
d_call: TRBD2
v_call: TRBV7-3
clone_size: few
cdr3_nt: TGTGCCAGCAGCTTAAGGTCACTAGCGGGAGGGCGAGGTTACAATGAGCAGTTCTTC
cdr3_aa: CASSLRSLAGGRGYNEQFF

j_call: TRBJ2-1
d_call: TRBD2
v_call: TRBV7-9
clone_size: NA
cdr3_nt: TGTGCCAGCAGCTTATTGAGGCGGGAGGTTAATGAGCAGTTCTTC
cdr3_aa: CASSLLRREVNEQFF

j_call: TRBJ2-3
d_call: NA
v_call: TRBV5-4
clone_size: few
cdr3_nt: TGTGCCAGCAGCTTTCGGGGAGGTTCAGATACGCAGTATTTT
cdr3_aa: CASSFRGGSDTQYF

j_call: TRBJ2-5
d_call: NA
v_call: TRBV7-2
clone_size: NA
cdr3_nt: TGTGCCAGCAGTACCTCCCGGGAAGAGACCCAGTACTTC
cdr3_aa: CASSTSREETQYF

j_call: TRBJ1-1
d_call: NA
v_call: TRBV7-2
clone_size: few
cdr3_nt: TGTGCCAGCAGCTTACAGGGGATTAACACTGAAGCTTTCTTT
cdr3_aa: CASSLQGINTEAFF

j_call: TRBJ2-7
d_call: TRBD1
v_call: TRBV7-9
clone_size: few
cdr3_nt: TGTGCCAGCAGCTTAGTGGGCAGGGGGCTGGAGCAGTACTTC
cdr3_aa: CASSLVGRGLEQYF

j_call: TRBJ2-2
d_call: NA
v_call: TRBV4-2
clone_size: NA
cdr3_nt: TGTGCCAGCAGCCAAGGTCGGGGGTACACCGGGGAGCTGTTTTTT
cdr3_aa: CASSQGRGYTGELFF

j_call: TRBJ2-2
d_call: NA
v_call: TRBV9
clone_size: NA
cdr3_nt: TGTGCCAGCAGCGTAGGCCAGGGGATGATCGGGGAGCTGTTTTTT
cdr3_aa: CASSVGQGMIGELFF

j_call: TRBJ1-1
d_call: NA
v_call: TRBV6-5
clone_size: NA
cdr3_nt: TGTGCCAGCAGTTACTCGAGTCCCAGGAACACTGAAGCTTTCTTT
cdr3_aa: CASSYSSPRNTEAFF

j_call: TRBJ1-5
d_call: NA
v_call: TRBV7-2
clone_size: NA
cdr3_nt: TGTGCCAGCAGCGTTGCTATTCTGGGCAATCAGCCCCAGCATTTT
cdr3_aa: CASSVAILGNQPQHF